The clone carrying this T cell receptor beta chain has a handful of counts. Trimming took 3 bases from V and 3 from J, leaving 8 bases between them. The CDR3 spans 13 residues. MiXCR, applied by TCRdb to the 5' RACE reads, yields one record per CDR3 protein. The profile shows 350,000 to 550,000 distinct CDR3 sequences, around 19% of them singletons. This sample is drawn from a study of T cells after yellow fever vaccination. About the research overall: Fractions containing few cells were prepared with SMART-Seq v4 Ultra Low Input.

The clonotype comes from a man aged 18 to 30 who received the YFV17D yellow fever vaccine. Specimen: PBMCs, collected before the yellow fever booster vaccination. The chain has TRBV12-3 or TRBV12-4 and TRBJ1-1, with no clear D. Here the CDR3 DNA reads TGTGCCAGCAGTTTGTCCGAGGACACTGAAGCTTTCTTT. Translating gives CASSLSEDTEAFF.